The 17 T cell receptor beta chains presented below share a single source sample, sequenced in a study of T cell responses to AZD1222 COVID-19 vaccine. Sequenced by immunoSEQ multiplex PCR; TCRdb stores in-frame clones only, minus some. There are 85,000 to 90,000 clones in the sample; roughly nine tenths occur only once, and about 2% lies in the top ten. The input for sequencing was peripheral blood, taken on day 0 of AZD1222 vaccination. These receptors were taken from an adult in good health.

V is TRBV4-3 and J is TRBJ2-6, with no clear D. V was shortened by 2 bases and J by 0 bases, with 11 bases between the two germline ends. This CDR3 is 17 amino acids long. Germline V gene lookup returns CDR1 LGHNA and CDR2 YSLEER. In nucleotides, the CDR3 is TGCGCCAGCAGCCAATTGCGGTCCGGCTCTGGGGCCAACGTCCTGACTTTC. This translates into CASSQLRSGSGANVLTF.

The rearrangement joins TRBV2 to TRBJ1-4; 7 nucleotides line up with TRBD1. CDR1 and CDR2 (germline): SNHLY, FYNNEI. The CDR3 is 14 amino acids. The V gene end was trimmed by 8 bases and the J gene end by 6 bases; junction bases not matched to a gene: 9. The CDR3 spells CASSAQGLDEKLFF. CDR3 DNA: TGTGCCAGCTCCGCACAGGGGTTAGATGAAAAACTGTTTTTT.

CDR3 protein: CASSPTGARNQPQHF. DNA of the CDR3: TGTGCCAGCAGCCCCACAGGGGCGCGCAATCAGCCCCAGCATTTT. This chain joins TRBV7-8 and TRBJ1-5; 7 bases are a match to TRBD1. CDR1 and CDR2 from the germline V gene are SGHVS and FQNEAQ. The CDR3 extends over 15 amino acids. The V gene end was trimmed by 5 bases and the J gene end by 2 bases; junction bases not matched to a gene: 6.

The V call is TRBV5-1, the J call TRBJ1-4, with 9 positions matching TRBD1. Germline CDR1 and CDR2: SGHRS and YFSETQ. With V trimmed by 5 bases and J by 5 bases, 10 bases remained unmatched. The CDR3 has 16 amino acids. CDR3 residues: CASSTGTGPRNEKLFF. The CDR3, as DNA: TGCGCCAGCAGTACCGGGACAGGGCCTAGGAATGAAAAACTGTTTTTT. The full variable domain, completed using reference TRBV5-1 and TRBJ1-4, is KAGVTQTPRYLIKTRGQQVTLSCSPISGHRSVSWYQQTPGQGLQFLFEYFSETQRNKGNFPGRFSGRQFSNSRSEMNVSTLELGDSALYLCASSTGTGPRNEKLFFGSGTQLSVL.

This clone came up once. In DNA, the CDR3 is TGTGCCAGCACCCCTAGCACAGATACGCAGTATTTT. Amino acid sequence: CASTPSTDTQYF. This chain joins TRBV18 and TRBJ2-3; D remains ambiguous. Trimming removed 8 bases from V and 0 bases from J, with 6 bases in between. The CDR3 has 12 amino acids. Looked up from germline, CDR1 is KGHSH and CDR2 is LQKENI.

To note about this clone: Other DNA sequences in the same sample also yield this CDR3. This chain connects TRBV27 to TRBJ1-2; weak D call: TRBD1 (6 bases). Trimming removed 6 bases at V and 2 bases at J, with 7 bases between. The CDR3 loop spans 12 amino acids. The germline CDR1 and CDR2 sequences are MNHEY and SMNVEV (reference sequence). CDR3 in amino acids: CASRQGNYGYTF. CDR3 DNA sequence: TGTGCCAGCAGACAGGGAAACTATGGCTACACCTTC.

The genes are TRBV7-2 and TRBJ2-2; the match to TRBD1 covers 8 bases. The CDR3 has 14 residues. The trim removed 7 bases at V and 1 base at J, leaving 2 bases unmatched. Germline V gene lookup returns CDR1 SGHTA and CDR2 FQGNSA. This CDR3 is CASKTGVNTGELFF. CDR3 nucleotide sequence: TGTGCCAGCAAGACAGGGGTGAACACCGGGGAGCTGTTTTTT.

The V and J genes are TRBV29-1 and TRBJ2-7; D gene uncertain. This CDR3 spans 14 amino acids. Germline values: CDR1 SQVTM, CDR2 ANQGSEA. V was pared by 3 bases and J by 2 bases, with 14 bases between. DNA of the CDR3: TGCAGCGTTGACGTAGCAGGTGGGACCTACGAGCAGTACTTC. Encoded protein: CSVDVAGGTYEQYF.

The V gene is TRBV4-2, the J gene TRBJ1-5; TRBD1 matches at 7 bases. Germline V gene lookup returns CDR1 LGHNA and CDR2 YNFKEQ. The CDR3 extends over 14 amino acids. The V segment lost 5 bases and the J segment 1 base; nucleotides outside the gene matches: 2. This chain's CDR3 is CASSLQGSNQPQHF. CDR3 coding DNA: TGTGCCAGCAGCTTACAGGGGAGCAATCAGCCCCAGCATTTT.

The chain links TRBV12-1 to TRBJ1-6. TRBV12-1 represents a pseudogene. The CDR3 spans 12 residues. CDR3 protein: CASSSDHSPLHF. CDR3 DNA: TGTGCCAGCAGCTCGGACCATTCACCCCTCCACTTT.

The chain combines TRBV6-5 with TRBJ1-4; TRBD1 matches at 9 bases. Per the germline V gene, CDR1 is MNHEY and CDR2 is SVGAGI. The CDR3 has 14 residues. After removal of 4 bases from V and 8 bases from J, the junction contained 5 bases not matched to a gene. The CDR3 sequence: CASSSLQGAEKLFF. The CDR3 DNA reads as TGTGCCAGCAGTTCCTTACAGGGGGCGGAAAAACTGTTTTTT.

The CDR3 DNA sequence: TGTGCCAGCAGTCTGACTAGCGGGAGCGAGCAGTACTTC. Residues: CASSLTSGSEQYF. V usage is TRBV7-2 and J usage is TRBJ2-7; TRBD2 matches at 12 bases. The CDR3 length is 13 residues. Losses at the gene ends were 6 bases for V and 6 bases for J; bases not matched to a gene: 3. Germline V gene sequence: CDR1 SGHTA, CDR2 FQGNSA.

The chain joins TRBV23-1 to TRBJ2-3; TRBD2 aligns across 10 bases. TRBV23-1 is classed as an ORF, of uncertain function. The CDR3 extends over 16 amino acids. Germline trimming cut 10 bases from V and 6 bases from J; bases unmatched to any gene: 16. The chain's CDR3 is CAKSHSGRAGEDTQYF. CDR3 nucleotides: TGCGCCAAATCGCACAGCGGGAGGGCAGGGGAGGATACGCAGTATTTT.

The chain employs TRBV2 and TRBJ1-5; no clear D. CDR1 is SNHLY, CDR2 FYNNEI, per germline. The CDR3 has 14 residues. Trimming took off 6 bases at V and 0 bases at J, with 9 bases between the two ends. CDR3 DNA sequence: TGTGCCAGCAGATTTTTCAATAGCAATCAGCCCCAGCATTTT. Protein: CASRFFNSNQPQHF.

The rearrangement links TRBV6-2 or TRBV6-3 to TRBJ1-5; the match to TRBD1 covers 10 bases. Germline V gene data show CDR1 as MNHEY and CDR2 as SVGEGT. This CDR3 region has 16 residues. The V segment lost 4 bases and the J segment 3 bases; nucleotides outside the gene matches: 6. The CDR3 is CASSSTGQGNNQPQHF. CDR3 sequence (DNA): TGTGCCAGCAGTTCCACGGGACAGGGGAACAATCAGCCCCAGCATTTT.

This clone was observed a few times. The chain employs TRBV10-3 and TRBJ2-1; unclear D gene. CDR3 length: 16 amino acids. Germline loops: CDR1 ENHRY, CDR2 SYGVKD. Trimming pared 3 bases from V and 1 base from J, leaving 13 bases between. CDR3 in amino acids: CAISDQPHWSYNEQFF. CDR3 DNA: TGTGCCATCAGTGACCAACCACACTGGTCCTACAATGAGCAGTTCTTC.

The DNA of the CDR3 is TGTGCCAGCAGCTTTAGCGGGGGGGCGGTAGATACGCAGTATTTT. This translates into CASSFSGGAVDTQYF. This chain uses TRBV7-2 with TRBJ2-3; 11 nucleotides match TRBD2. J gave up 5 bases and V 3 bases, and 4 bases lay outside the gene matches. The CDR3 extends over 15 amino acids. Germline CDR1 and CDR2: SGHTA and FQGNSA.